What follows describes a single TCR beta chain. Antigen unknown. PCR primers comprised 60 Vbeta and 13 Jbeta primers. Sequenced by immunoSEQ multiplex PCR; TCRdb stores in-frame clones only, minus some. The repertoire holds roughly 250,000 clones, with roughly 80% as singletons. In nominal health when sampled, donors likely had unrecorded immune exposures nonetheless. This sample stems from a study of cytomegalovirus exposure and HLA in healthy donors. Overall study context: A data release that came early held roughly 80 million unique TCRs from HLA-typed donors.

Points from the study as a whole: In most subjects, TCR beta sequences reportedly gave accurate predictions of HLA-A and HLA-B alleles. A prior analysis recorded that most TCR beta V segments were productive about 87% or about 30% of the time.

The CDR3 length is 10 residues. V was clipped by 7 bases and J by 5 bases, with 5 bases between them. Germline V gene sequence: CDR1 DFQATT, CDR2 SNEGSKA (reference sequence). This sequence was found in a girl aged 2 to 10 in good health and CMV-seronegative. This sequence joins TRBV20-1 and TRBJ1-4; no reliable D call. The sample consisted of PBMCs. CDR3 residues: CSVGNEKLFF. The CDR3 region has the DNA TGCAGTGTCGGGAATGAAAAACTGTTTTTT.